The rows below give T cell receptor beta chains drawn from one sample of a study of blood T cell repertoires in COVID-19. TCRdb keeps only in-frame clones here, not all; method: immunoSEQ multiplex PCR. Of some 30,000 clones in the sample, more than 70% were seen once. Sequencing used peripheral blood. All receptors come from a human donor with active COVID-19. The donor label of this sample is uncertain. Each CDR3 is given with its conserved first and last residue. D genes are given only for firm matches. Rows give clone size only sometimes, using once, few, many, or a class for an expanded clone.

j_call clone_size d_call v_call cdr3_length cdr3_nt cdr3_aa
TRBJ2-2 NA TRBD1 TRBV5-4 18 TGTGCCAGCAGCTTGGCCCCCCCCGGGCAGGGGGCTACCGGGGAGCTGTTTTTT CASSLAPPGQGATGELFF
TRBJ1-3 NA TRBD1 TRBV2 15 TGTGCCAGCAGAGAGGGACAGTTTACAGGAAACACCATATATTTT CASREGQFTGNTIYF
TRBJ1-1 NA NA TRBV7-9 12 TGTGCCAGCAGCATAAGACATGACAGAGCTTTCTTT CASSIRHDRAFF
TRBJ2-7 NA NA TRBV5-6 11 TGTGCCAGCAGCGCAGTGTACGAGCAGTACTTC CASSAVYEQYF
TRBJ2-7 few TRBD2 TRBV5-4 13 TGTGCCAGCAGCTCCGTCGGGGGGGACGAGCAGTACTTC CASSSVGGDEQYF
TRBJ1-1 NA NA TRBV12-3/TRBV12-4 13 TGTGCCAGCAGTTTCCAGTTTGACACTGAAGCTTTCTTT CASSFQFDTEAFF
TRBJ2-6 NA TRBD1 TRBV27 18 TGTGCCAGCGGACTCCAGGGACAGGGGACTCCCGGGGCCAACGTCCTGACTTTC CASGLQGQGTPGANVLTF
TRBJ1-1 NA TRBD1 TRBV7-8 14 TGTGCCAGCAGCTTCGGGACAGGGGCCACTGAAGCTTTCTTT CASSFGTGATEAFF
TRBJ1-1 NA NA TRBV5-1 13 TGCGCCAGCAGCTCCATTCCCGGGACTGAAGCTTTCTTT CASSSIPGTEAFF
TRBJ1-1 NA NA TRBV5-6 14 TGTGTCAGCAGCTTGGTTACTACGAACACTGAAGCTTTCTTT CVSSLVTTNTEAFF
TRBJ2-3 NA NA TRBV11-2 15 TGTGCCAGCAGCCCGATGACAGTTAGCACAGATACGCAGTATTTT CASSPMTVSTDTQYF
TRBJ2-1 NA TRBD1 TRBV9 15 TGTGCCAGCAGCGGAACCGGGACAGGGGTCTATGAGCAGTTCTTC CASSGTGTGVYEQFF
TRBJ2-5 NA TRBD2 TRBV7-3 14 TGTGCCAGCAGCTTAAGCGGGGGGGCGAAGACCCAGTACTTC CASSLSGGAKTQYF
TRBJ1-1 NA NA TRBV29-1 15 TGCAGCGTTGTTGTTGTGGGCGGGATGAACACTGAAGCTTTCTTT CSVVVVGGMNTEAFF
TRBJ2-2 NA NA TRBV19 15 TGTGCCAGTACCACGACAGGAATCCGCACCGGGGAGCTGTTTTTT CASTTTGIRTGELFF
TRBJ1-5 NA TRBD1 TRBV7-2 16 TGTGCCAGCAGCTTAGGAGGGACAGGGTACCATCAGCCCCAGCATTTT CASSLGGTGYHQPQHF
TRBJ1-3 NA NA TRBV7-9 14 TGTGCCAGCAGCTTGCCAGGGCCGGGAAACACCATATATTTT CASSLPGPGNTIYF
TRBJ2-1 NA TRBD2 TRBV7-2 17 TGTGCCAGCAGCTTAGAGCATCTAGCGGGGGTGAACAATGAGCAGTTCTTC CASSLEHLAGVNNEQFF
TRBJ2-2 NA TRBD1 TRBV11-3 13 TGTGCCAGCAGGGGACAGGGTACCGGGGAGCTGTTTTTT CASRGQGTGELFF
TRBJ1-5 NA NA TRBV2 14 TGTGCCAGCAGTGAAAGGAAGGGGGATCAGCCCCAGCATTTT CASSERKGDQPQHF